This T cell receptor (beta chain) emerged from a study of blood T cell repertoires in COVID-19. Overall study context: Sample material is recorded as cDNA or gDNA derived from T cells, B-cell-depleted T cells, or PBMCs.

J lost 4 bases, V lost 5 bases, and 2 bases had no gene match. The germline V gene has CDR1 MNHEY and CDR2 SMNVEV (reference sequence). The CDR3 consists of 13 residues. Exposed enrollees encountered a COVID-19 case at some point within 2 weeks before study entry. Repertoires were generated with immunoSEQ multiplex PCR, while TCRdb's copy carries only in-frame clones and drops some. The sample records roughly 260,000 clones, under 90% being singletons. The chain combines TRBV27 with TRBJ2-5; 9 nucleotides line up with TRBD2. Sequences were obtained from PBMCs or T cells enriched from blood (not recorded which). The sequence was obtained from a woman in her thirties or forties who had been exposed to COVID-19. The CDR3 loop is CASSRSGGETQYF. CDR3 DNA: TGTGCCAGCAGTCGTAGCGGGGGAGAGACCCAGTACTTC.